This T cell receptor beta chain stems from a study of tumor-infiltrating lymphocytes in oesophageal squamous cell carcinoma. The CDR3 has 17 residues. Deletions cut 5 bases from V and 0 bases from J, with 20 bases between. The germline V gene has CDR1 ENHRY and CDR2 SYGVKD. Each CDR3 protein gets one entry after TCRdb re-called the PCR reads with MiXCR. The table shows 9,500 to 15,000 distinct CDR3 sequences, with around 55% occurring only once. The rearrangement links TRBV10-3 to TRBJ2-7; perhaps D is TRBD1 or TRBD2 (5 bases each). Sequencing was carried out using esophageal tumor tissue. The sequence was obtained from a female donor with esophageal squamous cell carcinoma. The CDR3 sequence: CAISPRGSLRSSYEQYF. CDR3 nucleotides: TGTGCCATCAGTCCGAGGGGCTCGCTAAGAAGCTCCTACGAGCAGTACTTC.